This entry lists 18 T cell receptor beta chains sequenced from one sample in a study of CD8+CD57+ T cells in acquired aplastic anemia. For sequencing, patients were chosen who had shown expansion of CD8+CD57+ cells by flow cytometry. Genomic DNA acted as the template from which TCR beta VDJ combination and CDR3 sequence profiling were carried out. MiXCR, applied by TCRdb to the reads, yields one record per CDR3 protein. The table records just over 200,000 distinct CDR3 sequences, about 62% of them present only once. The sequenced sample was sorted CD4+, CD8+, or CD8+CD57+ T cells (not recorded which) from PBMCs. The receptor set was obtained from a human donor with aplastic anemia.

The chain is built from TRBV10-2 and TRBJ2-2; D might be TRBD1 (5 bases). V was pared by 0 bases and J by 7 bases, with 9 bases between. The CDR3 has 14 residues. Germline V gene lookup returns CDR1 WSHSY and CDR2 SAAADI. CDR3 residues: CASSESAGIGELFF. For the CDR3, the DNA is TGCGCCAGCAGTGAGTCAGCAGGGATCGGGGAGCTGTTTTTT.

The rearrangement joins TRBV4-1 to TRBJ2-3; no definite D call. Germline V gene sequence: CDR1 MGHRA, CDR2 YSYEKL. This CDR3 has 14 residues. V was trimmed by 3 bases and J by 0 bases, leaving 7 bases between them. The CDR3 here is CASSHDTSTDTQYF. For the CDR3, the DNA is TGCGCCAGCAGCCATGACACTAGCACAGATACGCAGTATTTT.

This clonotype appeared a single time. The J gene is TRBJ1-1, the V gene TRBV20-1, with D perhaps matching TRBD1 (5 bases). The germline gives CDR1 DFQATT, CDR2 SNEGSKA (reference sequence). The CDR3 spans 13 residues. Deletions cut 7 bases from V and 1 base from J, with 13 bases between. CDR3 protein: CSGNTDRNTEAFF. The CDR3 bases are TGCAGTGGGAACACTGACAGGAACACTGAAGCTTTCTTT.

This chain connects TRBV7-2 to TRBJ2-7, with TRBD2 matching over 7 bases. CDR1 is SGHTA, CDR2 FQGNSA, per germline. The CDR3 sequence is 15 residues long. J was trimmed by 0 bases and V by 5 bases; bases with no gene match: 7. The CDR3 reads CASSRSGKSSYEQYF. CDR3 coding DNA: TGTGCCAGCAGCCGCAGCGGGAAGAGCTCCTACGAGCAGTACTTC.

This chain joins TRBV19 and TRBJ2-3; D is possibly TRBD1 (6 bases). Germline assignment: CDR1 LNHDA and CDR2 SQIVND (reference sequence). Trimming removed 7 bases at V and 4 bases at J, with 18 bases between. CDR3 size: 15 residues. CDR3 protein: CASTPFVGAADTQYF. In DNA form, the CDR3 reads TGTGCCAGTACCCCATTTGTGGGGGCGGCAGATACGCAGTATTTT.

The genes are TRBV19 and TRBJ1-4, with D maybe TRBD1 (5 bases). This CDR3 has 15 residues. V was cut by 6 bases and J by 3 bases, with 14 bases left in between. Germline V gene lookup returns CDR1 LNHDA and CDR2 SQIVND (reference sequence). CDR3 sequence (DNA): TGTGCCAGTAGCCTGGAGTGGGGCGCTAATGAAAAACTGTTTTTT. Amino acid sequence: CASSLEWGANEKLFF.

The chain couples TRBV19 to TRBJ1-1, with 8 bases identical to TRBD1. Germline V gene lookup returns CDR1 LNHDA and CDR2 SQIVND (reference sequence). The junction had 6 bases not matched to a gene; V was cut back by 5 bases and J by 4 bases. The CDR3 sequence is 14 residues long. Here the CDR3 DNA reads TGTGCCAGTAGTTCGCAGACAGGGGTCACTGAAGCTTTCTTT. Its translation: CASSSQTGVTEAFF. Full variable domain (remainder filled in from reference TRBV19 and TRBJ1-1): DGGITQSPKYLFRKEGQNVTLSCEQNLNHDAMYWYRQDPGQGLRLIYYSQIVNDFQKGDIAEGYSVSREKKESFPLTVTSAQKNPTAFYLCASSSQTGVTEAFFGQGTRLTVV.

This clonotype was seen at least ten times. The chain employs TRBV6-1 and TRBJ1-4, with 9 bases aligning to TRBD1. The V gene's germline CDR1 is MNHNS and CDR2 SASEGT. V lost 1 base, J lost 8 bases, and 11 bases stayed unmatched. The CDR3 is 17 residues long. The DNA for the CDR3 is TGTGCCAGCAGTGAAGTCCCCTGGGGACAGGGTATAGAAAAACTGTTTTTT. It encodes CASSEVPWGQGIEKLFF.

The V and J genes are TRBV15 and TRBJ2-1; 7 bases match TRBD1. The CDR3 extends over 17 amino acids. CDR1 and CDR2 (germline): LNHNV, YYDKDF (reference sequence). V was pared by 0 bases and J by 4 bases, with 9 bases of the junction left unmatched. CDR3 region: CATSREVGQVPYNEQFF. Written as DNA, the CDR3 is TGTGCCACCAGCAGAGAAGTAGGACAGGTACCATACAATGAGCAGTTCTTC.

The rearrangement uses TRBV7-6 and TRBJ2-7; TRBD2 matches at 7 bases. V gave up 4 bases and J gave up 3 bases; unmatched junction bases: 15. From germline, CDR1 is SGHVS and CDR2 FNYEAQ. The CDR3 contains 17 residues. The CDR3 DNA reads as TGTGCCAGCAGCTCACAAGGGGACTATTCTGGAAACTACGAGCAGTACTTC. This translates into CASSSQGDYSGNYEQYF.

This clonotype was observed a handful of times. J is TRBJ2-7 and V is TRBV11-2; D gene unclear. Trimming removed 0 bases at V and 6 bases at J, with 9 bases between. Germline-derived CDR1 and CDR2 are SGHAT and FQNNGV. The length of the CDR3 is 13 residues. CDR3 sequence reads: CASSLESASEQYF. CDR3 sequence (DNA): TGTGCCAGCAGCTTAGAGAGCGCCTCCGAGCAGTACTTC.

This clonotype was seen more than once but under ten times. With a much larger clone just one base away, this may be a read error. This rearrangement joins TRBV27 to TRBJ2-7, with D unresolved. Per germline, CDR1 MNHEY and CDR2 SMNVEV (reference sequence). The CDR3 sequence is 13 residues long. The CDR3 spells CASSFGSSYGQYF. In DNA form, the CDR3 reads TGTGCCAGCAGTTTCGGCAGCTCCTACGGGCAGTACTTC.

J is TRBJ1-6 and V is TRBV20-1, with D hard to call. Trimming cost V 3 bases and J 6 bases, with 6 bases left between them. Germline assignment: CDR1 DFQATT and CDR2 SNEGSKA (reference sequence). CDR3 length: 12 amino acids. CDR3 region: CSASAPNSPLHF. The CDR3 coding sequence is TGCAGTGCTAGCGCTCCTAATTCACCCCTCCACTTT.

This clonotype was counted a single time. The chain uses TRBV19 and TRBJ2-1; a weak D match, TRBD1 (6 bases). V was clipped by 5 bases and J by 6 bases, with 17 bases between them. This CDR3 is built from 15 residues. Germline CDR1 LNHDA, CDR2 SQIVND (reference sequence). The CDR3 nucleotides are TGTGCCAGTAGTCTTTGGCAGGGGACGAGCAATGAGCAGTTCTTC. Encoded protein: CASSLWQGTSNEQFF.

The chain couples TRBV7-3 to TRBJ2-7; the match to TRBD2 covers 9 bases. The CDR3 has 16 amino acids. Per germline, CDR1 SGHTA and CDR2 FQGTGA. With 1 base clipped from V and 5 bases from J, the junction kept 9 bases outside the gene matches. CDR3 loop: CASSLSRASGNNEQYF. CDR3 sequence (DNA): TGTGCCAGCAGCTTAAGCAGGGCTAGCGGGAACAACGAGCAGTACTTC.

The chain links TRBV7-8 to TRBJ1-2; TRBD1 matches at 9 bases. V lost 5 bases to trimming and J lost 4 bases; unmatched junction nucleotides: 8. CDR1 SGHVS and CDR2 FQNEAQ come from the germline V gene. The CDR3 has 15 amino acids. DNA of the CDR3: TGTGCCAGCAGCCCTACAGGGGGCGCACCCTATGGCTACACCTTC. Encoded protein: CASSPTGGAPYGYTF.

This rearrangement joins TRBV7-9 to TRBJ1-4; D gene uncertain. This CDR3 is 13 amino acids long. Trimming left V 4 bases short and J 8 bases short, with 11 bases between. The V gene's germline CDR1 is SEHNR and CDR2 FQNEAQ (reference sequence). The CDR3 reads CASSSLPGEKLFF. The CDR3 DNA is TGTGCCAGCAGCTCCCTGCCGGGGGAAAAACTGTTTTTT. The full variable domain, with the rest looked up from reference TRBV7-9 and TRBJ1-4, is DTGVSQNPRHKITKRGQNVTFRCDPISEHNRLYWYRQTLGQGPEFLTYFQNEAQLEKSRLLSDRFSAERPKGSFSTLEIQRTEQGDSAMYLCASSSLPGEKLFFGSGTQLSVL.

This clonotype appeared a single time. The chain combines TRBV11-2 with TRBJ2-7, with TRBD1 matching 7 bases. The ends lost 3 bases at V and 2 bases at J; junction bases unmatched: 10. The germline CDR1 and CDR2 sequences are SGHAT and FQNNGV. There are 16 residues in the CDR3. The CDR3 protein is CASSFGVGGLAYEQYF. The DNA for the CDR3 is TGTGCCAGCAGCTTCGGCGTAGGGGGCTTGGCCTACGAGCAGTACTTC. The full variable domain, in which reference TRBV11-2 and TRBJ2-7 provide the parts outside the CDR3, is EAGVAQSPRYKIIEKRQSVAFWCNPISGHATLYWYQQILGQGPKLLIQFQNNGVVDDSQLPKDRFSAERLKGVDSTLKIQPAKLEDSAVYLCASSFGVGGLAYEQYFGPGTRLTVT.